The sample holds many counts of the clone carrying this TCR beta chain. This CDR3 contains 14 residues. Germline V gene sequence: CDR1 LNHNV, CDR2 YYDKDF (reference sequence). Trimming cost V 7 bases and J 4 bases, with 14 bases left between them. Building the TCR beta libraries relied on iRepertoire HTBI primers, and CDR3 regions underwent Arm-PCR. TCRdb ran MiXCR on the multiplex PCR reads and lists one entry per CDR3 protein. The sample gives approximately 540,000 distinct CDR3 sequences, 12% of which show up once; roughly 9.3% is in the top ten. The source of the sample is a study of regulatory T cells in long-lasting Graves disease. As for time point: newly diagnosed GD, antithyroid drugs for less than 3 months. Isolated PBMC RNA provided the starting material for the TCR library. These same data were also listed under a study on T cells in Graves' hyperthyroidism and ophthalmopathy. That paper states: The authors' 13 V-J model separated ophthalmopathy from stable hyperthyroidism.

The source was peripheral blood mononuclear cells (PBMCs), collected at new diagnosis, from a patient treated with antithyroid drugs. The chain is built from TRBV15 and TRBJ2-1; no definite D call. The TCR comes from a woman in her twenties or thirties with Graves disease. The CDR3 DNA sequence: TGTGCCACCACGTCTCGCCGAAAATACAATGAGCAGTTCTTC. Protein product: CATTSRRKYNEQFF.